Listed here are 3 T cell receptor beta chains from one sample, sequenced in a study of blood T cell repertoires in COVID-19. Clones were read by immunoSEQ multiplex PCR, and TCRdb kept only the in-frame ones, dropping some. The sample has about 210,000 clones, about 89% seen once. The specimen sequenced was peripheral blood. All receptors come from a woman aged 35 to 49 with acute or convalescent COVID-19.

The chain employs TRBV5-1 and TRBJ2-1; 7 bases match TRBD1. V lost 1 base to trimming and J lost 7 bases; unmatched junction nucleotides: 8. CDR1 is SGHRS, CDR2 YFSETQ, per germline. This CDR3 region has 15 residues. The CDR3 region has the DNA TGCGCCAGCAGCTTGCTAGGACAGGCAATAAATGAGCAGTTCTTC. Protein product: CASSLLGQAINEQFF.

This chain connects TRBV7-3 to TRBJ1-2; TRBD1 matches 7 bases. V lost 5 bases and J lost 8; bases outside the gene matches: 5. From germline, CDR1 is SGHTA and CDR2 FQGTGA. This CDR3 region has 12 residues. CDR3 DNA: TGTGCCAGCAGCGAGACAGGGTACGGCTACACCTTC. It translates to CASSETGYGYTF.

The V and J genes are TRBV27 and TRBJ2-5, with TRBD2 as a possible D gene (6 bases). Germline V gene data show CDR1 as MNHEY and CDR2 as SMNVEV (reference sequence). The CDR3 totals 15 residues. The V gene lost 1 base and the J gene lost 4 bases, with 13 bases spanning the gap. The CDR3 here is CASSLFAGTGETQYF. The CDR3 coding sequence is TGTGCCAGCAGTTTATTTGCGGGGACCGGAGAGACCCAGTACTTC.